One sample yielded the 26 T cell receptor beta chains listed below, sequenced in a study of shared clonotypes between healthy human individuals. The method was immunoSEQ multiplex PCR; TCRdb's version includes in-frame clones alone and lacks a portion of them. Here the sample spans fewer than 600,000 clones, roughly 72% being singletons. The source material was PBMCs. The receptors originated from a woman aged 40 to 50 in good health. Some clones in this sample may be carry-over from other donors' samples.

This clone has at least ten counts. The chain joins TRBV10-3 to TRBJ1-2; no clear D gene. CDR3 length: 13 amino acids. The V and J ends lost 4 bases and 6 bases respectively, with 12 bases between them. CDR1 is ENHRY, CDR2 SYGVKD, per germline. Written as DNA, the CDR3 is TGTGCCATCAGTGCACAGCCCCGGGATGGCTACACCTTC. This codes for CAISAQPRDGYTF.

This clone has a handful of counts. The CDR3 DNA sequence: TGTGCCAGCAGCCTTAGACTTAAAGCCTCCTACGAGCAGTACTTC. Its translation: CASSLRLKASYEQYF. The genes are TRBV28 and TRBJ2-7; D is unclear. This CDR3 region has 15 residues. V lost 6 bases to trimming and J lost 0 bases, with 15 bases between them. Germline V gene data show CDR1 as MDHEN and CDR2 as SYDVKM.

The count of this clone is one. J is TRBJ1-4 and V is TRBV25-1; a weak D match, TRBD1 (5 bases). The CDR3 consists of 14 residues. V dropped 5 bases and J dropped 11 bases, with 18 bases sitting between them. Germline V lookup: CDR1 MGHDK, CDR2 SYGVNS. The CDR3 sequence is CASSPTVASEKLFF. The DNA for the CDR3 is TGTGCCAGCAGTCCGACAGTAGCCTCGGAGAAACTGTTTTTT.

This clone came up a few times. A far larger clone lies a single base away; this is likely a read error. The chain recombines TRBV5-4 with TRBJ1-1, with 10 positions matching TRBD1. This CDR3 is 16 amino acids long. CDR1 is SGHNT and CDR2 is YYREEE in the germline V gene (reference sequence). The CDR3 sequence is CTSSLGTGVEDTEAFF. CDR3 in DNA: TGTACCAGCAGCTTGGGGACAGGGGTTGAGGACACTGAAGCTTTCTTT.

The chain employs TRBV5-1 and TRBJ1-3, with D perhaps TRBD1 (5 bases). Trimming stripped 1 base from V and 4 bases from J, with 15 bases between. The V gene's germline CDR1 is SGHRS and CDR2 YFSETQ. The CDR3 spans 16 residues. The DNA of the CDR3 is TGCGCCAGCAGCTTGAGCGCCAGGGTTTTGGGAAACACCATATATTTT. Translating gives CASSLSARVLGNTIYF.

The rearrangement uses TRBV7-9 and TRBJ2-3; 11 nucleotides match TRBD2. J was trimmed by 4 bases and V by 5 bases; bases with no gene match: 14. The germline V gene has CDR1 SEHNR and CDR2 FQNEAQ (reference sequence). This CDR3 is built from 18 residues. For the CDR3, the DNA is TGTGCCAGCAGCCCCCTCCCGGAGGGACTAGCGGCAGCAGATACGCAGTATTTT. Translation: CASSPLPEGLAAADTQYF.

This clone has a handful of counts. CDR3 region: CSVEDWEGREKLFF. As DNA, the CDR3 is TGCAGCGTTGAAGATTGGGAGGGTAGGGAAAAACTGTTTTTT. V gene TRBV29-1 combines with J gene TRBJ1-4; D unclear. Germline assignment: CDR1 SQVTM and CDR2 ANQGSEA. The V gene lost 0 bases and the J gene lost 8 bases, with 13 bases spanning the gap. This CDR3 is 14 amino acids long.

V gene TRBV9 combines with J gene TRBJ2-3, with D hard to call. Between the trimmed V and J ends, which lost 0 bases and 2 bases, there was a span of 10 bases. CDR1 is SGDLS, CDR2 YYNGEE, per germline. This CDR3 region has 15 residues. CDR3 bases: TGTGCCAGCAGCGTAGGGGTAGGACCCACAGATACGCAGTATTTT. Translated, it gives CASSVGVGPTDTQYF.

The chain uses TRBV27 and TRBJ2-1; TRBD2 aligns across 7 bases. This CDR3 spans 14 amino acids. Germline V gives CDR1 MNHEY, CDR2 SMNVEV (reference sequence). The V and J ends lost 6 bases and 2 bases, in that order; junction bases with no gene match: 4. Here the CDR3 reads CASSMTSPYNEQFF. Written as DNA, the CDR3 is TGTGCCAGCAGCATGACTAGCCCCTACAATGAGCAGTTCTTC.

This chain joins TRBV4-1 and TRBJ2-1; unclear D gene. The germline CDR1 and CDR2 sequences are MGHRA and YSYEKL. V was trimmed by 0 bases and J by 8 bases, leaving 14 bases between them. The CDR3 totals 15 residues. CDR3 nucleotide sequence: TGCGCCAGCAGCCAAGACAAGGACCCGTGGGATGAGCAGTTCTTC. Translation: CASSQDKDPWDEQFF.

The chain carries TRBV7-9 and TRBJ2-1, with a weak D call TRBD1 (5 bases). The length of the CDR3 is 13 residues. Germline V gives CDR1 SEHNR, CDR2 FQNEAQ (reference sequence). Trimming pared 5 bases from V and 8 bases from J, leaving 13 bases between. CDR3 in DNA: TGTGCCAGCAGCCCCGGACAAGCGTATGAGCAGTTCTTC. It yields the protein CASSPGQAYEQFF. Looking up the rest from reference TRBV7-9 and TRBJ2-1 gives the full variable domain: DTGVSQNPRHKITKRGQNVTFRCDPISEHNRLYWYRQTLGQGPEFLTYFQNEAQLEKSRLLSDRFSAERPKGSFSTLEIQRTEQGDSAMYLCASSPGQAYEQFFGPGTRLTVL.

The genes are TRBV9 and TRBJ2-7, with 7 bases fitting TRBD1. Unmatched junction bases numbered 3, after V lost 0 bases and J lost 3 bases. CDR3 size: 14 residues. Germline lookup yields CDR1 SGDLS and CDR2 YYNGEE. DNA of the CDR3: TGTGCCAGCAGCGTAGGCACAGGGGTCTACGAGCAGTACTTC. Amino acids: CASSVGTGVYEQYF. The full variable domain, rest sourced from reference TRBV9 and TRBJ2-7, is DSGVTQTPKHLITATGQRVTLRCSPRSGDLSVYWYQQSLDQGLQFLIQYYNGEERAKGNILERFSAQQFPDLHSELNLSSLELGDSALYFCASSVGTGVYEQYFGPGTRLTVT.

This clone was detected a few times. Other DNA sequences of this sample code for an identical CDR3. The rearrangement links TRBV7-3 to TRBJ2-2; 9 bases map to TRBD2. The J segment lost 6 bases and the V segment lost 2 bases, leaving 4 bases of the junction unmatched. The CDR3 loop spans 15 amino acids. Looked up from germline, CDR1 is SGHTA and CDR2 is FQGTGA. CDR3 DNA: TGTGCCAGCAGCTTATTAGCGGGAGAGGCCGGGGAGCTGTTTTTT. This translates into CASSLLAGEAGELFF.

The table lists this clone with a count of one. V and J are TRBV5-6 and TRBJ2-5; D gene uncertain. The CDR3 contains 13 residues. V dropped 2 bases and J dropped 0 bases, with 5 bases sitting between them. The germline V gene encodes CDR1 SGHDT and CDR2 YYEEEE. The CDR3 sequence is CASSLTNQETQYF. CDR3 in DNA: TGTGCCAGCAGCTTAACTAACCAAGAGACCCAGTACTTC.

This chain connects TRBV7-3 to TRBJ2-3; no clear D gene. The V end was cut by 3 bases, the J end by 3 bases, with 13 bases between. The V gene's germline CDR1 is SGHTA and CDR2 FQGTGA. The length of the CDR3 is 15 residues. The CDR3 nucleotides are TGTGCCAGCAGCTTTTTGGAACGGGTGACAGATACGCAGTATTTT. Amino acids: CASSFLERVTDTQYF.

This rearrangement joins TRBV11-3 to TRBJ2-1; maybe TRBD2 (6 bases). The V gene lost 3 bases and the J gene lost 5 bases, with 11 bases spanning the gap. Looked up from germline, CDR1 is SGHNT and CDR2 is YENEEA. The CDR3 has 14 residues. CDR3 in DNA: TGTGCCAGCAGCTTGAGCGGGTCGAACAATGAGCAGTTCTTC. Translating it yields CASSLSGSNNEQFF.

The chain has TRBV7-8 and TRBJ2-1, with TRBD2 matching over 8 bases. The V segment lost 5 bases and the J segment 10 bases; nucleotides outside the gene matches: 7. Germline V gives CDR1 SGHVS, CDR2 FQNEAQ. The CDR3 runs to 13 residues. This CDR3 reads CASSQGPSGEQFF. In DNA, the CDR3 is TGTGCCAGCAGCCAGGGCCCTAGCGGGGAGCAGTTCTTC.

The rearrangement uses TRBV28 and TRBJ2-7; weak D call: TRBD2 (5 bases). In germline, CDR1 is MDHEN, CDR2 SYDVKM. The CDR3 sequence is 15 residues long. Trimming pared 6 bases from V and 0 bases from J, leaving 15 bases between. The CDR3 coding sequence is TGTGCCAGCAGCTCTCGGCGGGTCCTCTCCTACGAGCAGTACTTC. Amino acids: CASSSRRVLSYEQYF.

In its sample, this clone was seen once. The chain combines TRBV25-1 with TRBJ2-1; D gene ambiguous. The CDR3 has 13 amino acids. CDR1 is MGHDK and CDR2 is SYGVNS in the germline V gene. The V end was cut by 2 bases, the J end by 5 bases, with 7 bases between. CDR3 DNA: TGTGCCAGCAGTGAAGTAGACGACAATGAGCAGTTCTTC. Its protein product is CASSEVDDNEQFF.

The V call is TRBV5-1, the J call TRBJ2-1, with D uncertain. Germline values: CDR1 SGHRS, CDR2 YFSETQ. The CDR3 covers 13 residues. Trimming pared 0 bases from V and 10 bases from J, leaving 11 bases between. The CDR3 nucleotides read TGCGCCAGCAGCTTGGTCTCCAAAAGGGAGCAGTTCTTC. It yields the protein CASSLVSKREQFF.

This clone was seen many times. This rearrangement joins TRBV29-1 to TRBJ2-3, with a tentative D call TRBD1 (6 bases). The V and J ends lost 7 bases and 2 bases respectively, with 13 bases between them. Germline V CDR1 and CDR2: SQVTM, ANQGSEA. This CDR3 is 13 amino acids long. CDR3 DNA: TGCAGCGCCACCGGGACAAACACAGATACGCAGTATTTT. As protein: CSATGTNTDTQYF.

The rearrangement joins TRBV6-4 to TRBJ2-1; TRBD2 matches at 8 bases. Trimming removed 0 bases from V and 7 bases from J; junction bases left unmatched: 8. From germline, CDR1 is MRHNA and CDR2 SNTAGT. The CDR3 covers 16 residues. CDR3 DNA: TGTGCCAGCAGTGACTCAAGCGGGAGAGGGGGAAATGAGCAGTTCTTC. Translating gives CASSDSSGRGGNEQFF.

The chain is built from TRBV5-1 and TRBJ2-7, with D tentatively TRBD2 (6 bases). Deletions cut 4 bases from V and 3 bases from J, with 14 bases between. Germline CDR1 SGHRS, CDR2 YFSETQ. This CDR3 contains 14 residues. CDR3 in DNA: TGCGCCAGCAGCCCGGGGACTTCCAACTACGAGCAGTACTTC. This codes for CASSPGTSNYEQYF. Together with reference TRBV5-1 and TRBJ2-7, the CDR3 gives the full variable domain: KAGVTQTPRYLIKTRGQQVTLSCSPISGHRSVSWYQQTPGQGLQFLFEYFSETQRNKGNFPGRFSGRQFSNSRSEMNVSTLELGDSALYLCASSPGTSNYEQYFGPGTRLTVT.

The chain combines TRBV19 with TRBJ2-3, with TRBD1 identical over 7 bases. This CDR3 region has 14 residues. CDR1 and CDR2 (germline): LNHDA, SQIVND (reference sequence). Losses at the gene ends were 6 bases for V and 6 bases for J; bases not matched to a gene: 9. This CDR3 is CASSSTGFADTQYF. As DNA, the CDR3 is TGTGCCAGTAGCTCGACAGGGTTCGCCGATACGCAGTATTTT.

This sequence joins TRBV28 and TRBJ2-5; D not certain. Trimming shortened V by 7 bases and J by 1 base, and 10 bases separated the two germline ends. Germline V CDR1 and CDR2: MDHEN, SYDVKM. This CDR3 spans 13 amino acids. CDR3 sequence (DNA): TGTGCCAGCAAAGCTAAGTTCCAAGAGACCCAGTACTTC. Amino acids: CASKAKFQETQYF.

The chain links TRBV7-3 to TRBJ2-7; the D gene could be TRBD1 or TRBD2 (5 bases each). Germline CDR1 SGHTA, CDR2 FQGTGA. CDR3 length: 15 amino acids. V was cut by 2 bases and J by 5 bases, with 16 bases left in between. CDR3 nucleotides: TGTGCCAGCAGCTTACGTGCCGGGGCGGGCGACGAGCAGTACTTC. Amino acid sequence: CASSLRAGAGDEQYF.